A single sample is the source of the 8 T cell receptor beta chains below, sequenced in a study of regulatory T cells in long-lasting Graves disease. In building TCR beta libraries, iRepertoire HTBI primers were used together with Arm-PCR of CDR3 regions. A single record per CDR3 protein comes from TCRdb applying MiXCR to the multiplex PCR reads. The table records approximately 400,000 distinct CDR3 sequences, 10% to 15% of them present only once. The sample's time point: newly diagnosed GD, antithyroid drugs for less than 3 months. The TCR library was made from RNA that had been extracted from PBMCs in TRIzol. These data also featured in a second study, about T cells in Graves' hyperthyroidism and ophthalmopathy.

Material: peripheral blood mononuclear cells (PBMCs), obtained at new diagnosis, from a patient treated with antithyroid drugs. These TCRs come from a young woman with Graves disease.

This clonotype was observed at least ten times. V gene TRBV27 combines with J gene TRBJ2-7; TRBD2 agrees at 8 bases. Germline-derived CDR1 and CDR2 are MNHEY and SMNVEV (reference sequence). The trim removed 5 bases at V and 0 bases at J, leaving 6 bases unmatched. The CDR3 loop spans 15 amino acids. CDR3 loop: CASSRPGGVSYEQYF. CDR3 in DNA: TGTGCCAGCAGTCGGCCGGGAGGGGTCTCCTACGAGCAGTACTTC.

This clonotype was counted many times. The chain recombines TRBV4-3 with TRBJ1-2, with 9 nucleotides matching TRBD1. V lost 1 base and J lost 2; bases outside the gene matches: 2. This CDR3 region has 15 residues. Germline V CDR1 and CDR2: LGHNA, YSLEER. The CDR3 here is CASSQGTGVNYGYTF. As DNA, the CDR3 is TGCGCCAGCAGCCAAGGGACAGGGGTCAACTATGGCTACACCTTC.

The gene calls are TRBV28 and TRBJ1-1; 7 bases align to TRBD1. This CDR3 contains 16 residues. V gave up 2 bases and J gave up 3 bases; unmatched junction bases: 9. The V gene's germline CDR1 is MDHEN and CDR2 SYDVKM. The CDR3 DNA is TGTGCCAGCAGTTTACTCCTCAGGGGGTCGTACACTGAAGCTTTCTTT. Protein: CASSLLLRGSYTEAFF.

This clonotype was counted many times. CDR3 nucleotide sequence: TGTGCCAGCAGTGAAGCTCTGCCCCGCGGCGGCTACACCTTC. This gives the protein CASSEALPRGGYTF. V gene TRBV6-1 combines with J gene TRBJ1-2; D is ambiguous. The CDR3 extends over 14 amino acids. Trimming removed 0 bases at V and 8 bases at J, with 13 bases between. Looked up from germline, CDR1 is MNHNS and CDR2 is SASEGT.

In its sample, this clonotype was seen many times. The chain links TRBV6-1 to TRBJ1-1; the match to TRBD1 covers 8 bases. The V gene's germline CDR1 is MNHNS and CDR2 SASEGT. The CDR3 is made up of 15 amino acids. Germline trimming cut 5 bases from V and 5 bases from J; bases unmatched to any gene: 10. The CDR3 sequence: CASSNPTGGRTEAFF. The CDR3 DNA sequence: TGTGCCAGCAGTAACCCAACAGGGGGAAGAACTGAAGCTTTCTTT.

This clonotype was detected ten times or more. This chain uses TRBV6-9 with TRBJ2-5; possible D gene TRBD2, 5 bases. The ends were cut back, 4 bases at V and 2 bases at J, with 11 bases in the middle. Germline CDR1 MNHGY, CDR2 SVAAGI. This CDR3 is 14 amino acids long. The CDR3 spells CASSSGLSQETQYF. In nucleotides, the CDR3 is TGTGCCAGCAGTTCCGGACTGTCACAAGAGACCCAGTACTTC.

This clonotype was detected many times. The chain uses TRBV19 and TRBJ1-1; D is uncertain. This CDR3 has 14 residues. Germline V gene lookup returns CDR1 LNHDA and CDR2 SQIVND (reference sequence). Trimming stripped 3 bases from V and 3 bases from J, with 11 bases between. CDR3 loop: CASSMSVGYTEAFF. The CDR3, as DNA: TGTGCCAGTAGTATGTCTGTCGGATACACTGAAGCTTTCTTT.

This clonotype has only a few counts. The rearrangement uses TRBV7-9 and TRBJ2-3, with D uncertain. V was trimmed by 5 bases and J by 6 bases, leaving 9 bases between them. CDR1 SEHNR and CDR2 FQNEAQ come from the germline V gene (reference sequence). CDR3 length equals 12 residues. CDR3 protein: CASSPDWDTQYF. The CDR3 DNA reads as TGTGCCAGCAGCCCAGACTGGGATACGCAGTATTTT.